The clone carrying this T cell receptor (beta chain) was observed a few times. Its specificity is not known. CDR3 length: 16 amino acids. The V segment lost 5 bases and the J segment 2 bases; nucleotides outside the gene matches: 5. CDR1 is SGHVS and CDR2 is FQNEAQ in the germline V gene. These data originate in a study of T cells in Graves' hyperthyroidism and ophthalmopathy. Findings of the study overall: Peripheral blood also featured most of the thyroid clonotypes expanded above 0.001.

Patients were excluded because of uncontrolled infection, other autoimmune disease, pregnancy or lactation. What was amplified from RNA transcripts were TCR beta CDR3 regions. HTBI primers were used for first-round RT-PCR of the TCR CDR3. Using its own MiXCR run on the multiplex PCR reads, TCRdb lists one record per CDR3 protein. Of a few hundred thousand distinct CDR3 sequences listed, less than 20% were seen once; the top ten hold around 40%. This TCR came from a young man with Graves' ophthalmopathy. What was sequenced was blood. J is TRBJ2-2 and V is TRBV7-8, with 10 positions matching TRBD2. The CDR3: CASSSRTSGNTGELFF. As DNA, the CDR3 is TGTGCCAGCAGCAGTAGGACTAGCGGCAACACCGGGGAGCTGTTTTTT.